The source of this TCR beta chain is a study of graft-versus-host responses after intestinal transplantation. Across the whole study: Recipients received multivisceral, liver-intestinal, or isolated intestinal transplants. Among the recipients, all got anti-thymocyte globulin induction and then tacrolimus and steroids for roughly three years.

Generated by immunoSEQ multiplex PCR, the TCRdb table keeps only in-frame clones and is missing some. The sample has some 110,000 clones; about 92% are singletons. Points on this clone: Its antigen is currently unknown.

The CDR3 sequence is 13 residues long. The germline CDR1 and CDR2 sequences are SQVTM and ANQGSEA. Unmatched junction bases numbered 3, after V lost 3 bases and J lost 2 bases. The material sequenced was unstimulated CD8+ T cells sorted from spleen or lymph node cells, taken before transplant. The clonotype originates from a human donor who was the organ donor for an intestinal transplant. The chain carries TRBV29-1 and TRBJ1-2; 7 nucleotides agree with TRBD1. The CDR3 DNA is TGCAGCGTTGAGGACAGGCAAAACTATGGCTACACCTTC. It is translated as CSVEDRQNYGYTF.